One sample yielded the 13 T cell receptor beta chains listed below, sequenced in a study of T-cell memory formation after mild COVID-19. TCRdb reprocessed the 5' RACE reads with MiXCR, giving one entry per CDR3 protein. The sample lists a few hundred thousand distinct CDR3 sequences, 24% seen once, with 7.5% to 10% in the top ten. The sample comprised PBMCs or a T cell subset sorted from them (not recorded which). The receptors stem from an adult woman who had mild COVID-19 (a few samples of this study predate the infection). Cell type and time point are not known.

The sample holds a few counts of this clonotype. The rearrangement links TRBV7-2 to TRBJ2-3; 7 bases are shared with TRBD2. The germline V gene encodes CDR1 SGHTA and CDR2 FQGNSA. CDR3 size: 14 residues. The trim removed 5 bases at V and 6 bases at J, leaving 8 bases unmatched. The CDR3 region has the DNA TGTGCCAGCAGCACCCGACTAGCCGGCGATACGCAGTATTTT. The encoded protein is CASSTRLAGDTQYF.

The chain links TRBV2 to TRBJ2-7, with TRBD1 identical over 11 bases. Trimming took 6 bases from V and 5 from J; bases not matched to a gene: 3. Germline values: CDR1 SNHLY, CDR2 FYNNEI. This CDR3 is built from 13 residues. The CDR3 is CASRGQGANEQYF. The CDR3 DNA reads TGTGCCAGCAGAGGACAGGGGGCAAACGAGCAGTACTTC.

The CDR3 sequence is CAISESVAVSYEQYF. CDR3 sequence (DNA): TGTGCCATCAGTGAGTCGGTGGCCGTATCCTACGAGCAGTACTTC. The rearrangement links TRBV10-3 to TRBJ2-7; D gene uncertain. This CDR3 has 15 amino acids. Germline CDR1 is ENHRY and CDR2 is SYGVKD. V lost 0 bases, J lost 1 base, and 10 bases lay in between.

The chain carries TRBV19 and TRBJ1-2; 8 bases are a match to TRBD1. The J segment lost 6 bases and the V segment lost 4 bases, leaving 13 bases of the junction unmatched. The CDR3 is 16 residues long. Germline V gene data show CDR1 as LNHDA and CDR2 as SQIVND (reference sequence). In DNA form, the CDR3 reads TGTGCCAGTAGTAAGGCAGGGGGCGAAAGATTGGATGGCTACACCTTC. This codes for CASSKAGGERLDGYTF.

This clonotype occurred a few times. The CDR3 loop is CASDGQPSSPLHF. The CDR3, as DNA: TGTGCCAGCGACGGTCAGCCTTCCTCACCCCTCCACTTT. J is TRBJ1-6 and V is TRBV6-2 or TRBV6-3; D not certain. Germline CDR1 MNHEY, CDR2 SVGEGT. This CDR3 comprises 13 residues. V was pared by 8 bases and J by 10 bases, with 15 bases between.

The chain joins TRBV2 to TRBJ1-3, with 9 bases aligning to TRBD1. Germline-derived CDR1 and CDR2 are SNHLY and FYNNEI. V trimming: 5 bases; J trimming: 3 bases; junction bases outside the gene matches: 8. The CDR3 loop spans 16 amino acids. The CDR3 spells CASSSQGTGNGNTIYF. CDR3 nucleotides: TGTGCCAGCAGTAGCCAAGGGACAGGGAATGGAAACACCATATATTTT.

The DNA for the CDR3 is TGTGCCAGCAGCCCCGGGACCATCAGCACAGATACGCAGTATTTT. This sequence encodes CASSPGTISTDTQYF. The chain combines TRBV7-2 with TRBJ2-3; D might be TRBD1 or TRBD2, each matching 5 bases. Trimming shortened V by 5 bases and J by 0 bases, and 12 bases separated the two germline ends. The CDR3 covers 15 residues. Germline lookup yields CDR1 SGHTA and CDR2 FQGNSA. Looking up the rest from reference TRBV7-2 and TRBJ2-3 gives the full variable domain: GAGVSQSPSNKVTEKGKDVELRCDPISGHTALYWYRQSLGQGLEFLIYFQGNSAPDKSGLPSDRFSAERTGGSVSTLTIQRTQQEDSAVYLCASSPGTISTDTQYFGPGTRLTVL.

V usage is TRBV24-1 and J usage is TRBJ1-1; D perhaps matches TRBD1 (5 bases). Germline CDR1 is KGHDR and CDR2 is SFDVKD. Trimming took off 1 base at V and 7 bases at J, with 9 bases between the two ends. The CDR3 extends over 13 amino acids. CDR3 coding DNA: TGTGCCACCAGTGATTTCGCGAGGGGTGAAGCTTTCTTT. Protein sequence: CATSDFARGEAFF.

J is TRBJ1-1 and V is TRBV6-1, with a weak D call TRBD1 (5 bases). Trimming took off 6 bases at V and 1 base at J, with 12 bases between the two ends. The CDR3 is 14 residues long. Per the germline V gene, CDR1 is MNHNS and CDR2 is SASEGT. In DNA form, the CDR3 reads TGTGCCAGCAGCGGGGGGGGACCGAACACTGAAGCTTTCTTT. Translating gives CASSGGGPNTEAFF.

Here the CDR3 DNA reads TGCGCCAGCAGCTTGACCAGAGTTAACTCCTACGAGCAGTACTTC. It is translated as CASSLTRVNSYEQYF. This chain links TRBV5-1 with TRBJ2-7; D is uncertain. Per germline, CDR1 SGHRS and CDR2 YFSETQ. V was clipped by 1 base and J by 0 bases, with 11 bases between them. The length of the CDR3 is 15 residues.

In DNA form, the CDR3 reads TGCAGCGTCTTCCCCAGGGGAAGGGACGAGCAGTACTTC. Translated, it gives CSVFPRGRDEQYF. This chain links TRBV29-1 with TRBJ2-7, with D perhaps TRBD1 (6 bases). In germline, CDR1 is SQVTM, CDR2 ANQGSEA. V was shortened by 6 bases and J by 5 bases, with 17 bases between the two germline ends. The CDR3 contains 13 residues.

This clonotype has more than one count but fewer than ten. The chain has TRBV3-1 and TRBJ1-1; D gene unclear. This CDR3 spans 14 amino acids. Germline values: CDR1 LGHDT, CDR2 YNNKEL (reference sequence). Trimming removed 5 bases from V and 1 base from J, with 11 bases in between. The CDR3, as DNA: TGTGCCAGCAGCATCCGACGAGGGAACACTGAAGCTTTCTTT. Amino acid sequence: CASSIRRGNTEAFF.

The rearrangement joins TRBV6-5 to TRBJ1-4; D is possibly TRBD1 (6 bases). Germline V lookup: CDR1 MNHEY, CDR2 SVGAGI. The germline V and J ends were trimmed by 3 bases and 4 bases, with 12 bases remaining between them. There are 15 residues in the CDR3. This chain's CDR3 is CASSYAGGRNEKLFF. CDR3 coding DNA: TGTGCCAGCAGTTATGCCGGGGGCCGTAATGAAAAACTGTTTTTT.